This TCR beta chain was documented in a study of blood T cell repertoires in COVID-19. Background on the study: Both acute and convalescent COVID-19 samples were obtained from the United States, Italy and Spain. Nucleic acid was either cDNA or gDNA, and it came from T cells, B-cell-depleted T cells, or PBMCs.

The germline V gene has CDR1 MGHRA and CDR2 YSYEKL. V lost 1 base and J lost 2; bases outside the gene matches: 4. CDR3 size: 16 residues. The table lists this clone with a few counts. The repertoire was sequenced with immunoSEQ multiplex PCR; TCRdb's copy has only in-frame clones and lacks some. The sample contains about 81,000 clones, roughly nine tenths of which appear only once. The V and J genes are TRBV4-1 and TRBJ1-5, with 8 bases matching TRBD1. This receptor was taken from an elderly woman with active COVID-19. What was sequenced was peripheral blood. As DNA, the CDR3 is TGCGCCAGCAGCCAAGTTATGGACAGGGGCAATCAGCCCCAGCATTTT. Translation: CASSQVMDRGNQPQHF.